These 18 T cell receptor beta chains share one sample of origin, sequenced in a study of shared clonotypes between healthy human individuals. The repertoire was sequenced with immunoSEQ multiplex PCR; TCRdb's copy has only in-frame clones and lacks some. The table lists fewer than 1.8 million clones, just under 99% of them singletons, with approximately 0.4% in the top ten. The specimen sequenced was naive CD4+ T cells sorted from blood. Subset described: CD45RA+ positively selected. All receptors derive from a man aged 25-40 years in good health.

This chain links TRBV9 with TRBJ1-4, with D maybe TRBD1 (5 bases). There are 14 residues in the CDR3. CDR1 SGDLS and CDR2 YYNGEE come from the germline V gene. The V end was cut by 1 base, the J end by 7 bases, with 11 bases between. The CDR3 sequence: CASSVRGDGEKLFF. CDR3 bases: TGTGCCAGCAGCGTAAGAGGGGATGGTGAAAAACTGTTTTTT. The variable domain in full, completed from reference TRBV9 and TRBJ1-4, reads DSGVTQTPKHLITATGQRVTLRCSPRSGDLSVYWYQQSLDQGLQFLIQYYNGEERAKGNILERFSAQQFPDLHSELNLSSLELGDSALYFCASSVRGDGEKLFFGSGTQLSVL.

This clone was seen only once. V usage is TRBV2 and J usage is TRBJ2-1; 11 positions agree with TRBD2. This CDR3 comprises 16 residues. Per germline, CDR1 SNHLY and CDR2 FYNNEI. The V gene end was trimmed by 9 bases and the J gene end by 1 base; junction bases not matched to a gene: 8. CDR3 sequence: CARLKTSGTSYNEQFF. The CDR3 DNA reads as TGTGCCAGACTTAAGACTAGCGGGACTTCCTACAATGAGCAGTTCTTC. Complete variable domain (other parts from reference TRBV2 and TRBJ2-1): EPEVTQTPSHQVTQMGQEVILRCVPISNHLYFYWYRQILGQKVEFLVSFYNNEISEKSEIFDDQFSVERPDGSNFTLKIRSTKLEDSAMYFCARLKTSGTSYNEQFFGPGTRLTVL.

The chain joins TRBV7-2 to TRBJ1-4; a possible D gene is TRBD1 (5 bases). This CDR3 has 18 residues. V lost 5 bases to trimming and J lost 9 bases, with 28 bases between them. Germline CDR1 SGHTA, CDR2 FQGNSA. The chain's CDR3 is CASSPQPTTGLGLKKLFF. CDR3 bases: TGTGCCAGCAGCCCACAACCAACCACGGGACTGGGGCTTAAAAAACTGTTTTTT.

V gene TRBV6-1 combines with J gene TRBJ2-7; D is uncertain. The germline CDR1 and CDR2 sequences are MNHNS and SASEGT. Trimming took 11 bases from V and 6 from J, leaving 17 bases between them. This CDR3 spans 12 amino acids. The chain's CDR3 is CAHQEGFGEQYF. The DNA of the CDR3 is TGTGCCCATCAAGAAGGGTTTGGCGAGCAGTACTTC.

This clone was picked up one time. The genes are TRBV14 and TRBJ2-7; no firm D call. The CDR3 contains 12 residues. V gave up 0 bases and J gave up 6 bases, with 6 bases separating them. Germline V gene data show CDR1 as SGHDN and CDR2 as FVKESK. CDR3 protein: CASSQDSIEQYF. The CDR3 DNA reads TGTGCCAGCAGCCAAGACTCAATCGAGCAGTACTTC.

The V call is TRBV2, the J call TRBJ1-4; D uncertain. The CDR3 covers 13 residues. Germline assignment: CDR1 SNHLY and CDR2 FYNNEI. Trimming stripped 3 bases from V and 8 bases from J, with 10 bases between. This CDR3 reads CASSELGTEKLFF. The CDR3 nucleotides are TGTGCCAGCAGTGAGTTAGGTACCGAAAAACTGTTTTTT.

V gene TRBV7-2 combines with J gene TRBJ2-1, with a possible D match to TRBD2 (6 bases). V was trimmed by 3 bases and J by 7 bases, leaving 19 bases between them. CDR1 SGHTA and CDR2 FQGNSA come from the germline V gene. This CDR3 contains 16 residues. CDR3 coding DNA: TGTGCCAGCAGCTTTCAGGCAGCTAGCGACTGGAATGAGCAGTTCTTC. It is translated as CASSFQAASDWNEQFF.

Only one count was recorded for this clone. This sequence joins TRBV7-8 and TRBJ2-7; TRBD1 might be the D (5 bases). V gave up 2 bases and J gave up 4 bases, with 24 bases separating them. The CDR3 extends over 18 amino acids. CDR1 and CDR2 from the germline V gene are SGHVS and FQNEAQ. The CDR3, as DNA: TGTGCCAGCAGCTTATTCATCTCAGCACAGGCTGCGGTTTACGAGCAGTACTTC. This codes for CASSLFISAQAAVYEQYF.

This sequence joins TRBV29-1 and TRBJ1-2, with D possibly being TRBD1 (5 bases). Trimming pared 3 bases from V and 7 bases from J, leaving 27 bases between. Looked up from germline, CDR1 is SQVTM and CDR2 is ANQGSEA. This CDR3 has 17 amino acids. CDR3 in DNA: TGCAGCGTTGAGGGTATGGGGCGCCACCCTACTCTTTTTGGCTACACCTTC. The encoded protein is CSVEGMGRHPTLFGYTF.

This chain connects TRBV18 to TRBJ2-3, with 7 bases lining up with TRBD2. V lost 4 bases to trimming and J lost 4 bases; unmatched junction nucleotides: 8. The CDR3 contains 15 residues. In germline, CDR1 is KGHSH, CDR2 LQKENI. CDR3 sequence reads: CASSLTPSGSDTQYF. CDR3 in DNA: TGTGCCAGCTCACTTACACCTAGCGGCTCAGATACGCAGTATTTT.

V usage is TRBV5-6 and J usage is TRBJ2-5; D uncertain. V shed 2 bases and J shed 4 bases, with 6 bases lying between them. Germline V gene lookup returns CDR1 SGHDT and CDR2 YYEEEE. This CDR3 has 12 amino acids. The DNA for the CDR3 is TGTGCCAGCAGCTTATCTAGAGAGACCCAGTACTTC. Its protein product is CASSLSRETQYF.

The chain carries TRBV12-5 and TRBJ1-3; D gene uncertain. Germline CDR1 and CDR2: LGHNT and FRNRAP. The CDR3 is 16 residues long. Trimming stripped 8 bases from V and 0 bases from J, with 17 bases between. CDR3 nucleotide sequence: TGTGCTAGTAAACCCGAGGGCGTAGACTCTGGAAACACCATATATTTT. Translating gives CASKPEGVDSGNTIYF.

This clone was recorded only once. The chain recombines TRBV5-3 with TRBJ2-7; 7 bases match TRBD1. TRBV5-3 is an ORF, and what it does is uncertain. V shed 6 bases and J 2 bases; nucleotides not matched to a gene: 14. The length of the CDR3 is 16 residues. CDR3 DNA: TGTGCCAGAACCAGACTACAGGGGTCCCCCCCCTACGAGCAGTACTTC. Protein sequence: CARTRLQGSPPYEQYF.

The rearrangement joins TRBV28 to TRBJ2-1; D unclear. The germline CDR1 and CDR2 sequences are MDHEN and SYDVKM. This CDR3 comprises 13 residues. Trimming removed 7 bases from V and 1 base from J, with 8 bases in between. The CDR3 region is CASTLSSYNEQFF. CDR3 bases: TGTGCCAGCACCCTGAGTTCCTACAATGAGCAGTTCTTC.

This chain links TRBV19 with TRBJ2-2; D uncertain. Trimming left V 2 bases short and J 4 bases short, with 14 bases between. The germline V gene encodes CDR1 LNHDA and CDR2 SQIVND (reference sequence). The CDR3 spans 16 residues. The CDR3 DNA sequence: TGTGCCAGTAGTATACCATGGGGTCGAAGCACCGGGGAGCTGTTTTTT. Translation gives CASSIPWGRSTGELFF.

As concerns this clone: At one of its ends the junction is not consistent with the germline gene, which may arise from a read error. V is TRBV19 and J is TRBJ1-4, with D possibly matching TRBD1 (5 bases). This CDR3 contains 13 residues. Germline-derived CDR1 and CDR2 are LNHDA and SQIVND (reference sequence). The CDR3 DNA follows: TGTGCCAGTTCCGGGACTCCTAACGAAAAACTGTTTTTT. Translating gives CASSGTPNEKLFF. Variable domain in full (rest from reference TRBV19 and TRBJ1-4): DGGITQSPKYLFRKEGQNVTLSCEQNLNHDAMYWYRQDPGQGLRLIYYSQIVNDFQKGDIAEGYSVSREKKESFPLTVTSAQKNPTAFYLCASSGTPNEKLFFGSGTQLSVL.

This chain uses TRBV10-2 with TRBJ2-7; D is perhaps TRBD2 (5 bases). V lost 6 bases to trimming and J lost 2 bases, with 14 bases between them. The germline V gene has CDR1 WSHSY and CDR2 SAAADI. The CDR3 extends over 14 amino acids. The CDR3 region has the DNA TGCGCCAGCAGAGGTGGGAGCGGCGCCTACGAGCAGTACTTC. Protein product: CASRGGSGAYEQYF.

The CDR3 DNA sequence: TGTGCCAGCTCACCACTCCCGGAAGCGGGCACAGATACGCAGTATTTT. Translated, it gives CASSPLPEAGTDTQYF. V usage is TRBV18 and J usage is TRBJ2-3; D is possibly TRBD2 (5 bases). From germline, CDR1 is KGHSH and CDR2 LQKENI. The CDR3 contains 16 residues. V lost 1 base and J 1 base, leaving 12 bases between the germline ends.